The 27 T cell receptor beta chains given below trace back to one sample, sequenced in a study of cytomegalovirus exposure and HLA in healthy donors. A multiplex PCR was run with 60 Vbeta primers and 13 Jbeta primers. Libraries were prepared by immunoSEQ multiplex PCR; TCRdb keeps only in-frame clonotypes and omits some of them. The repertoire has about 160,000 clones, roughly three quarters of them found once; the top ten carry about 7.7%. Sequenced material: PBMCs. Receptors originate from a woman aged 40 to 55 in good health and CMV-seropositive.

The chain carries TRBV7-6 and TRBJ1-5, with D uncertain. Trimming took 1 base from V and 4 from J, leaving 5 bases between them. Germline values: CDR1 SGHVS, CDR2 FNYEAQ. The CDR3 is 13 residues long. The CDR3 coding sequence is TGTGCCAGCAGCTTAGGGGCGAATCAGCCCCAGCATTTT. As protein: CASSLGANQPQHF.

This chain uses TRBV2 with TRBJ2-7, with D possibly TRBD2 on 6 matching bases. Germline V lookup: CDR1 SNHLY, CDR2 FYNNEI. This CDR3 has 14 amino acids. The ends were cut back, 6 bases at V and 4 bases at J, with 16 bases in the middle. CDR3 loop: CASRLSLATYEQYF. In DNA, the CDR3 is TGTGCCAGCAGGCTAAGTCTAGCGACTTACGAGCAGTACTTC.

The chain carries TRBV7-2 and TRBJ1-1; 10 nucleotides match TRBD1. J was trimmed by 1 base and V by 9 bases; bases with no gene match: 2. CDR1 is SGHTA and CDR2 is FQGNSA in the germline V gene. This CDR3 is 13 amino acids long. The CDR3, as DNA: TGTGCCAGTTGGACAGGGGGGAACACTGAAGCTTTCTTT. Translation gives CASWTGGNTEAFF.

The chain has TRBV28 and TRBJ1-2; D is perhaps TRBD1 (5 bases). This CDR3 has 12 residues. V was shortened by 6 bases and J by 3 bases, with 8 bases between the two germline ends. Germline V CDR1 and CDR2: MDHEN, SYDVKM. CDR3 in DNA: TGTGCCAGCAGATCGACAGACTATGGCTACACCTTC. It specifies CASRSTDYGYTF.

The gene calls are TRBV11-2 and TRBJ2-5, with D uncertain. The ends were cut back, 2 bases at V and 2 bases at J, with 15 bases in the middle. Germline V CDR1 and CDR2: SGHAT, FQNNGV. The CDR3 is 16 amino acids. The chain's CDR3 is CASSLTLTRIQETQYF. In DNA, the CDR3 is TGTGCCAGCAGCTTAACCCTGACACGGATACAAGAGACCCAGTACTTC. The variable domain in full, completed from reference TRBV11-2 and TRBJ2-5, reads EAGVAQSPRYKIIEKRQSVAFWCNPISGHATLYWYQQILGQGPKLLIQFQNNGVVDDSQLPKDRFSAERLKGVDSTLKIQPAKLEDSAVYLCASSLTLTRIQETQYFGPGTRLLVL.

The rearrangement joins TRBV19 to TRBJ1-2; TRBD1 matches 7 bases. CDR1 LNHDA and CDR2 SQIVND come from the germline V gene (reference sequence). The length of the CDR3 is 13 residues. The ends lost 7 bases at V and 3 bases at J; junction bases unmatched: 5. As DNA, the CDR3 is TGTGCCAGTATGCTCGACAGGGACTATGGCTACACCTTC. This encodes CASMLDRDYGYTF.

The genes are TRBV21-1 and TRBJ1-1; the listed D gene, TRBD1, was not tested against the DNA. TRBV21-1 is classified as a pseudogene. The CDR3 contains 12 residues. CDR3 amino acids: CASSKAGTGAFF. The CDR3 DNA is TGTGCCAGCAGCAAGGCTGGGACAGGAGCTTTCTTT.

The chain links TRBV7-9 to TRBJ1-4; D possibly corresponds to TRBD1 (5 bases). Germline lookup yields CDR1 SEHNR and CDR2 FQNEAQ (reference sequence). Trimming left V 5 bases short and J 3 bases short, with 19 bases between. The CDR3 covers 17 residues. CDR3 DNA: TGTGCCAGCAGCCCGCTTGGGGGGAGTTTTGCTAATGAAAAACTGTTTTTT. It encodes CASSPLGGSFANEKLFF.

The chain recombines TRBV30 with TRBJ1-5, with a weak D call TRBD1 (5 bases). Germline V gives CDR1 GTSNPN, CDR2 SVGIG (reference sequence). The CDR3 has 16 residues. V lost 0 bases and J 0 bases, leaving 12 bases between the germline ends. The CDR3 DNA sequence: TGTGCCTGGAGTGTTCCCTCGACAGTTAGCAATCAGCCCCAGCATTTT. Residues: CAWSVPSTVSNQPQHF.

The chain carries TRBV9 and TRBJ2-1; possibly TRBD2 for D (5 bases). Germline V gene sequence: CDR1 SGDLS, CDR2 YYNGEE. V shed 0 bases and J shed 3 bases, with 10 bases lying between them. The CDR3 runs 15 residues. CDR3 DNA: TGTGCCAGCAGCGTAGCCAGCGGAAACTACAATGAGCAGTTCTTC. It codes for CASSVASGNYNEQFF.

This clone came up many times. This CDR3 is CASSLRDYSYEQYF. The CDR3 DNA follows: TGTGCCAGCAGCTTAAGGGACTATTCCTACGAGCAGTACTTC. This chain joins TRBV11-2 and TRBJ2-7; 7 bases fit TRBD2. The germline CDR1 and CDR2 sequences are SGHAT and FQNNGV. The CDR3 is made up of 14 amino acids. V lost 2 bases to trimming and J lost 1 base; unmatched junction nucleotides: 2.

This clone was recorded only once. This rearrangement joins TRBV7-9 to TRBJ1-2; 11 bases match TRBD1. The trim removed 3 bases at V and 4 bases at J, leaving 4 bases unmatched. The CDR3 runs to 15 residues. The germline V gene encodes CDR1 SEHNR and CDR2 FQNEAQ (reference sequence). CDR3 sequence: CASSFDGTGGYGYTF. The CDR3 DNA reads TGTGCCAGCAGCTTTGACGGGACAGGGGGCTATGGCTACACCTTC.

The rearrangement joins TRBV2 to TRBJ1-5; possible D gene TRBD1, 5 bases. The CDR3 totals 14 residues. Germline CDR1 and CDR2: SNHLY and FYNNEI. V was shortened by 4 bases and J by 5 bases, with 12 bases between the two germline ends. The CDR3 spells CASSAGRGDQPQHF. CDR3 DNA: TGTGCCAGCAGTGCAGGACGGGGGGATCAGCCCCAGCATTTT.

The genes are TRBV6-5 and TRBJ2-2; D is unclear. CDR3 length equals 12 residues. Deletions cut 6 bases from V and 7 bases from J, with 9 bases between. CDR1 and CDR2 (germline): MNHEY, SVGAGI. CDR3 DNA sequence: TGTGCCAGCAGCCGACAATTCGGGGAGCTGTTTTTT. As protein: CASSRQFGELFF.

The rearrangement links TRBV2 to TRBJ1-1; 7 bases are shared with TRBD1. The CDR3 length is 14 residues. CDR1 and CDR2 from the germline V gene are SNHLY and FYNNEI. V was clipped by 7 bases and J by 4 bases; unmatched bases: 9. In DNA, the CDR3 is TGTGCCAGCACGGGACAGACGAGGGCCACTGAAGCTTTCTTT. Protein: CASTGQTRATEAFF.

V usage is TRBV7-2 and J usage is TRBJ2-5, with D possibly being TRBD1 (6 bases). The germline V and J ends were trimmed by 4 bases and 2 bases, with 8 bases remaining between them. Germline V CDR1 and CDR2: SGHTA, FQGNSA. There are 13 residues in the CDR3. The CDR3 DNA is TGTGCCAGCAGCTGGACAGCTCAAGAGACCCAGTACTTC. It yields the protein CASSWTAQETQYF.

The chain is built from TRBV5-1 and TRBJ1-1; the match to TRBD1 covers 7 bases. Per the germline V gene, CDR1 is SGHRS and CDR2 is YFSETQ. This CDR3 comprises 14 residues. J lost 2 bases, V lost 4 bases, and 5 bases had no gene match. CDR3 in amino acids: CASSVRDSNTEAFF. CDR3 DNA sequence: TGCGCCAGCAGCGTAAGGGACAGCAACACTGAAGCTTTCTTT.

V is TRBV29-1 and J is TRBJ1-1, with a weak D call TRBD1 (6 bases). Trimming stripped 3 bases from V and 8 bases from J, with 13 bases between. The CDR3 covers 12 residues. From germline, CDR1 is SQVTM and CDR2 ANQGSEA. Here the CDR3 reads CSVDGQLSEAFF. The CDR3 bases are TGCAGCGTTGACGGACAGCTAAGCGAAGCTTTCTTT.

The chain is built from TRBV5-6 and TRBJ1-2; 8 nucleotides line up with TRBD1. The ends lost 0 bases at V and 4 bases at J; junction bases unmatched: 8. Germline values: CDR1 SGHDT, CDR2 YYEEEE. The CDR3 length is 16 residues. CDR3 sequence (DNA): TGTGCCAGCAGCTTGGTTAATGGACAGGGAATCTATGGCTACACCTTC. It codes for CASSLVNGQGIYGYTF.

This chain uses TRBV30 with TRBJ2-1, with no clear D. From germline, CDR1 is GTSNPN and CDR2 SVGIG (reference sequence). The CDR3 is 13 amino acids. V gave up 0 bases and J gave up 8 bases, with 11 bases separating them. The CDR3, as DNA: TGTGCCTGGAGTGTAGGTCTAGGTGATGAGCAGTTCTTC. It translates to CAWSVGLGDEQFF.

The chain carries TRBV6-6 and TRBJ2-2; 9 bases are a match to TRBD2. V lost 8 bases, J lost 2 bases, and 6 bases stayed unmatched. The CDR3 is 15 amino acids. The germline gives CDR1 MNHNY, CDR2 SVGAGI (reference sequence). The CDR3 nucleotides read TGTGCCAGCGCGCCGACTAGCGGTAACACCGGGGAGCTGTTTTTT. It yields the protein CASAPTSGNTGELFF.

This chain links TRBV19 with TRBJ1-3; 11 bases agree with TRBD1. CDR3 length equals 14 residues. Germline V lookup: CDR1 LNHDA, CDR2 SQIVND (reference sequence). V shed 8 bases and J 3 bases; nucleotides not matched to a gene: 3. CDR3 residues: CASRTGGFGNTIYF. DNA for the CDR3: TGTGCCAGTCGGACAGGGGGCTTTGGAAACACCATATATTTT.

The chain employs TRBV9 and TRBJ2-2, with D uncertain. This CDR3 spans 14 amino acids. V lost 2 bases, J lost 0 bases, and 5 bases lay in between. Germline V gives CDR1 SGDLS, CDR2 YYNGEE. CDR3 sequence reads: CASSVLSNTGELFF. DNA of the CDR3: TGTGCCAGCAGCGTCCTCTCGAACACCGGGGAGCTGTTTTTT.

With regard to this clone: The junction and the germline gene differ at one end; a read error may be behind it. The rearrangement links TRBV14 to TRBJ2-6, with a weak D call TRBD1 (5 bases). The CDR3 sequence is 17 residues long. CDR1 SGHDN and CDR2 FVKESK come from the germline V gene. The CDR3 region is CASSQDPLLPGANGLTF. The CDR3, as DNA: TGTGCCAGCAGCCAAGACCCCCTCCTCCCTGGGGCCAACGGCCTGACTTTC. The full variable domain, in which reference TRBV14 and TRBJ2-6 provide the parts outside the CDR3, is EAGVTQFPSHSVIEKGQTVTLRCDPISGHDNLYWYRRVMGKEIKFLLHFVKESKQDESGMPNNRFLAERTGGTYSTLKVQPAELEDSGVYFCASSQDPLLPGANGLTFGAGSRLTVL.

A word on this clone: The sample contains more than one DNA sequence encoding this CDR3. The chain is built from TRBV2 and TRBJ2-1; TRBD1 matches at 8 bases. The CDR3 covers 14 residues. The V and J ends lost 3 bases and 3 bases, in that order; junction bases with no gene match: 1. Per the germline V gene, CDR1 is SNHLY and CDR2 is FYNNEI. The CDR3 sequence is CASSDGQGYNEQFF. CDR3 DNA: TGTGCCAGCAGTGACGGACAGGGCTACAATGAGCAGTTCTTC.

This clone was found many times. This chain uses TRBV2 with TRBJ2-7; tentative D call: TRBD1 (5 bases). V was clipped by 4 bases and J by 7 bases, with 14 bases between them. CDR1 is SNHLY, CDR2 FYNNEI, per germline. CDR3 length: 13 amino acids. The CDR3 loop is CASSVSDKGEQYF. The CDR3 DNA follows: TGTGCCAGCAGTGTGAGCGATAAGGGGGAGCAGTACTTC. Complete variable domain (other parts from reference TRBV2 and TRBJ2-7): EPEVTQTPSHQVTQMGQEVILRCVPISNHLYFYWYRQILGQKVEFLVSFYNNEISEKSEIFDDQFSVERPDGSNFTLKIRSTKLEDSAMYFCASSVSDKGEQYFGPGTRLTVT.

This chain connects TRBV6-1 to TRBJ1-5; perhaps TRBD1 as D (6 bases). This CDR3 region has 13 residues. The germline V and J ends were trimmed by 7 bases and 5 bases, with 12 bases remaining between them. CDR1 MNHNS and CDR2 SASEGT come from the germline V gene. CDR3 in amino acids: CASTDRGYQPQHF. As DNA, the CDR3 is TGTGCCAGCACGGACAGAGGGTATCAGCCCCAGCATTTT.